This T cell receptor (beta chain) comes out of a study of T cells after posttransplantation cyclophosphamide. Sequencing was performed with immunoSEQ multiplex PCR; in TCRdb, only in-frame clones are kept and a portion is missing. The sample records roughly 24,000 clones, roughly 90% being singletons. About this clone: What it binds is not known. One end of the junction does not line up with germline, which may come from a read error.

Sampled 1 year posttransplant, controls received myeloablative marrow transplants, methotrexate and a calcineurin inhibitor. Study-wide points: TRB clonality was highly associated with recipient CMV seropositivity and reactivation. Tissue-infiltrating T cells from skin or gut overlapped little with blood T cells. Donor CD8+ memory clones often dominated recipient blood repertoires at later times.

The germline V gene encodes CDR1 MDHEN and CDR2 SYDVKM. The CDR3 contains 13 residues. The starting material was PBMCs, obtained after an allogeneic stem cell transplant with a calcineurin inhibitor and methotrexate. The rearrangement uses TRBV28 and TRBJ2-7, with unresolved D. The source of this sequence is a female patient aged 50-65 years who received an allogeneic stem cell transplant from an unrelated donor, was CMV-positive, and had chronic GVHD only. T cells may partly derive from the graft donor. CDR3 loop: CASSLWSPYEQYF. The CDR3 nucleotides are TGTGCCAGCAGTCTATGGTCTCCCTACGAGCAGTACTTC.